This record looks at one TCR beta chain sequence and its context. Its recognized antigen is unknown. Per-base quality was not reported, and no clone a single base away is much larger than it. This specimen belongs to a study of blood T cell repertoires in COVID-19 (dated by TCRdb to the early 2020s). Background on the whole study: The collaborator samples originated in the United States, Italy and Spain and spanned the acute and convalescent phases of COVID-19. The prospective study material was composed of cDNA or gDNA derived from T cells, B-cell-depleted T cells, or PBMCs. Deeply sampled blood TCRbeta repertoires from subjects exposed to, actively infected with, or recovered from COVID-19 were included in the dataset. The repertoires were released in a freely available public database meant as a resource for research on the immune response to SARS-CoV-2. The samples were drawn from the first 160 participants of the ongoing ImmuneRACE study and from more than 1,000 subjects provided by 6 global collaborators. A de-identified subject ID, COVID-19 status, age in years and sex were almost always included in the sample metadata. Where available, HLA class I and class II types were obtained from metadata supplied by the sample provider rather than from assay-based typing. Summary of the overall study and its limitations: The amount of clinical and demographic metadata varied by source and participant and was provided uncurated.

Inclusive of the bounding cysteine and phenylalanine, the CDR3 is 17 residues long. The sequence is cut down to CDR3 DNA, 51 bases in frame from base 1. As encoded in the germline V gene, CDR1 is MNHNS while CDR2 is SASEGT. Compared with germline, V lacks 2 bases and J lacks 0 bases; bases without a gene match: 4. Each collaborating institution followed its own protocols to collect whole blood in K2EDTA tubes. Collaborator samples were shipped for TCRbeta analysis as frozen whole blood, isolated PBMCs, or DNA extracted from either sample type. TCRbeta CDR3 regions were amplified from genomic DNA by means of the immunoSEQ Assay, a bias-controlled multiplex PCR. The authors processed their data as follows. The number of nucleated cells in each sample was estimated from the amplification of reference gene primers within the assay. To quantify the absolute abundance of each unique TCRbeta CDR3 rearrangement, sequence reads were collapsed and filtered. Productive Simpson clonality was computed per sample as the square root of Simpson's diversity index over productive rearrangements. Imported from immuneACCESS, the table was reduced by TCRdb to in-frame sequences with V and J called. These copies leave out some clones; in studies compared against another copy, an unresolved V gene accounts for under half, and the cause of the remainder is not known. The DNA gave D and trimming, while V, J and clone size come from that table. Present in this sample are 200,000 to 250,000 clones, about 85% of which were seen just once. 5.5% to 8% of the sample comes from the top ten.

The clonotype was recovered from a woman aged 55-69 years with active or convalescent COVID-19. The chain is made from TRBV6-1 and TRBJ2-6; the junction holds 7 bases that match TRBD2. Sequencing was done on a sample of peripheral blood. For the CDR3, the sequence is CASSEPPGGSGANVLTF. The nucleotides are TGTGCCAGCAGTGAACCCCCGGGGGGCTCTGGGGCCAACGTCCTGACTTTC.